Shown below are 15 T cell receptor beta chains from a single sample sequenced in a study of control samples from healthy donors and cancer patients. Sequenced by immunoSEQ multiplex PCR; TCRdb stores in-frame clones only, minus some. The table shows 50,000 to 70,000 clones, with roughly 95% occurring only once. The source material was blood. The receptors derive from a young woman in good health.

The chain couples TRBV6-2 or TRBV6-3 to TRBJ2-1; possibly TRBD2 for D (7 bases). The germline gives CDR1 MNHEY, CDR2 SVGEGT. Trimming shortened V by 2 bases and J by 11 bases, and 28 bases separated the two germline ends. This CDR3 is 18 amino acids long. DNA for the CDR3: TGTGCCAGCAGTTACCTCCTGATTGGGGGGGGCCCTTATAATAAGCAGTTCTTC. It encodes CASSYLLIGGGPYNKQFF.

The chain joins TRBV7-2 to TRBJ1-2; perhaps TRBD1 as D (5 bases). The CDR3 runs 15 residues. Trimming took off 5 bases at V and 6 bases at J, with 19 bases between the two ends. The germline V gene encodes CDR1 SGHTA and CDR2 FQGNSA. This CDR3 reads CASSRPGRGSDGYTF. DNA of the CDR3: TGTGCCAGCAGCCGGCCGGGAAGGGGAAGTGATGGCTACACCTTC.

This chain connects TRBV12-1 to TRBJ2-2; TRBD1 reflects the table's D call only, with no check against the DNA. TRBV12-1 is a pseudogene segment. The CDR3 covers 17 residues. The CDR3 spells CASRAKRQSDDTGELFF. In DNA, the CDR3 is TGTGCCAGCAGAGCTAAGCGACAGTCAGATGACACCGGGGAGCTGTTTTTT.

The rearrangement links TRBV5-4 to TRBJ1-2, with TRBD1 identical over 10 bases. Germline V gives CDR1 SGHNT, CDR2 YYREEE (reference sequence). The ends lost 4 bases at V and 7 bases at J; junction bases unmatched: 13. This CDR3 region has 16 residues. Here the CDR3 reads CASSALLGTGAFGYTF. The CDR3 region has the DNA TGTGCCAGCAGCGCTTTACTCGGGACAGGGGCGTTTGGCTACACCTTC. Drawing the rest from reference TRBV5-4 and TRBJ1-2, the complete variable domain is ETGVTQSPTHLIKTRGQQVTLRCSSQSGHNTVSWYQQALGQGPQFIFQYYREEENGRGNFPPRFSGLQFPNYSSELNVNALELDDSALYLCASSALLGTGAFGYTFGSGTRLTVV.

This clone was counted a single time. The chain joins TRBV7-8 to TRBJ2-5, with D tentatively TRBD1 (6 bases). This CDR3 has 15 amino acids. In germline, CDR1 is SGHVS, CDR2 FQNEAQ. Trimming took off 0 bases at V and 6 bases at J, with 14 bases between the two ends. CDR3 in DNA: TGTGCCAGCAGCTTAGCTCGCCAGGGGCGACAGACCCAGTACTTC. As protein: CASSLARQGRQTQYF.

The chain employs TRBV12-3 or TRBV12-4 and TRBJ1-1; TRBD1 aligns across 8 bases. The CDR3 contains 13 residues. V trimming: 6 bases; J trimming: 1 base; junction bases outside the gene matches: 1. The CDR3 is CASSQGANTEAFF. In DNA, the CDR3 is TGTGCCAGCAGCCAGGGGGCGAACACTGAAGCTTTCTTT.

This sequence joins TRBV5-6 and TRBJ1-5; a possible D gene is TRBD1 (5 bases). CDR1 SGHDT and CDR2 YYEEEE come from the germline V gene. V gave up 2 bases and J gave up 0 bases, with 12 bases separating them. This CDR3 is built from 16 residues. CDR3 in amino acids: CASSLFPGGSNQPQHF. CDR3 in DNA: TGTGCCAGCAGCTTATTCCCCGGGGGTAGCAATCAGCCCCAGCATTTT.

This chain connects TRBV6-5 to TRBJ1-3; perhaps TRBD1 as D (6 bases). This CDR3 has 15 amino acids. Germline V CDR1 and CDR2: MNHEY, SVGAGI. The ends were cut back, 0 bases at V and 0 bases at J, with 6 bases in the middle. CDR3 DNA: TGTGCCAGCAGTTACTCGACAGGCTCTGGAAACACCATATATTTT. Translating gives CASSYSTGSGNTIYF.

The chain carries TRBV29-1 and TRBJ1-2; D is ambiguous. The germline gives CDR1 SQVTM, CDR2 ANQGSEA. Trimming shortened V by 5 bases and J by 10 bases, and 14 bases separated the two germline ends. The CDR3 extends over 11 amino acids. The CDR3 reads CSVTTPADYTF. CDR3 sequence (DNA): TGCAGCGTTACAACCCCAGCTGACTACACCTTC.

V gene TRBV18 combines with J gene TRBJ1-4; D call uncertain. CDR1 is KGHSH, CDR2 LQKENI, per germline. The CDR3 covers 16 residues. V was pared by 4 bases and J by 5 bases, with 17 bases between. CDR3 region: CASSRPQAGGNEKLFF. CDR3 bases: TGTGCCAGCTCACGGCCGCAAGCCGGAGGGAATGAAAAACTGTTTTTT.

The rearrangement uses TRBV19 and TRBJ1-1, with D uncertain. With 4 bases removed from V and 0 bases from J, the gap between germline ends came to 9 bases. Per the germline V gene, CDR1 is LNHDA and CDR2 is SQIVND (reference sequence). There are 14 residues in the CDR3. In DNA form, the CDR3 reads TGTGCCAGTAGTAAGACTGTTCTGAACACTGAAGCTTTCTTT. This encodes CASSKTVLNTEAFF.

V is TRBV7-8 and J is TRBJ1-2, with unresolved D. The V gene's germline CDR1 is SGHVS and CDR2 FQNEAQ. CDR3 length equals 12 residues. Trimming pared 2 bases from V and 2 bases from J, leaving 3 bases between. Written as DNA, the CDR3 is TGTGCCAGCAGCTTAACAAACTATGGCTACACCTTC. Its protein product is CASSLTNYGYTF.

The V call is TRBV28, the J call TRBJ2-2, with D possibly TRBD1 on 6 matching bases. V lost 10 bases, J lost 8 bases, and 14 bases lay in between. Germline CDR1 is MDHEN and CDR2 is SYDVKM. There are 12 residues in the CDR3. The CDR3 loop is CAINRVTGELFF. The DNA for the CDR3 is TGTGCCATTAACAGGGTAACGGGGGAGCTGTTTTTT.

This clone occurred once. V and J are TRBV4-2 and TRBJ2-1; 12 bases match TRBD2. CDR1 is LGHNA, CDR2 YNFKEQ, per germline. Unmatched junction bases numbered 16, after V lost 4 bases and J lost 0 bases. The CDR3 contains 21 residues. The CDR3 DNA sequence: TGTGCCAGCAGCCCGTCTACCGGGACTAGCGGGTACCTAAGCTCCTACAATGAGCAGTTCTTC. This gives the protein CASSPSTGTSGYLSSYNEQFF.

V gene TRBV27 combines with J gene TRBJ2-2, with D unclear. Germline assignment: CDR1 MNHEY and CDR2 SMNVEV (reference sequence). Trimming took off 9 bases at V and 7 bases at J, with 9 bases between the two ends. The CDR3 is made up of 11 amino acids. CDR3 in DNA: TGTGCCAGTAGAGTCGTCGGGGAGCTGTTTTTT. Its translation: CASRVVGELFF.